What follows describes a single T cell receptor (beta chain). The data were taken from a study of blood T cell repertoires in COVID-19. TCRdb keeps only in-frame clones here, not all; method: immunoSEQ multiplex PCR. The profile covers under 300,000 clones, with approximately 83% appearing a single time and approximately 10% taken by the ten largest. Deletions cut 9 bases from V and 0 bases from J, with 10 bases between. CDR3 length: 12 residues. Germline CDR1 reads SGHRS; CDR2 reads YFSETQ. This receptor was taken from a woman aged 65 to 85 with acute or convalescent COVID-19. Sequenced input: peripheral blood. The gene calls are TRBV5-1 and TRBJ2-7; weak D call: TRBD1 (5 bases). In DNA, the CDR3 is TGCGCCACAGGGCTAACCTCCTACGAGCAGTACTTC. As protein: CATGLTSYEQYF.